This TCR beta chain was obtained from a study of T cell changes during pregnancy in multiple sclerosis. This CDR3 is built from 15 residues. Trimming removed 6 bases at V and 4 bases at J, with 16 bases between. Germline CDR1 reads MNHEY; CDR2 reads SVGAGI. Clones were read by immunoSEQ multiplex PCR, and TCRdb kept only the in-frame ones, dropping some. This table has 40,000 to 45,000 clones, over 80% appearing once. The sequenced sample consisted of peripheral blood. The TCR originated in a female donor with multiple sclerosis, enrolled in a pregnancy study. The chain recombines TRBV6-5 with TRBJ1-3; the D is unclear. CDR3 amino acids: CASSTESLAGNTIYF. In nucleotides, the CDR3 is TGTGCCAGCAGCACGGAGTCGCTTGCGGGAAACACCATATATTTT.